A selection of T cell receptor beta chains follows, all from one sample in a study of T-cell reconstitution after alpha-beta-depleted transplantation in children. TCRdb re-called the PCR reads with MiXCR, one entry per CDR3 protein. Found here are 500,000 to 650,000 distinct CDR3 sequences, around 13% of them singletons; the top ten hold over 2%. The material was PBMCs, mostly from graft donor cells, obtained 360 days after TCRalphabeta/CD19-depleted stem cell transplant. All receptors derive from a male patient under 18 who had a stem cell transplant for acute myeloid leukemia, so the T cells may come from the graft donor. The CDR3 runs from the conserved cysteine through the conserved F or W. A D gene is named only where the DNA matches it firmly. Clone size is not always given. Where it is, it says once, few, many or a class for expanded clones.

d_call clone_size j_call v_call cdr3_aa cdr3_nt
TRBD1 few TRBJ2-7 TRBV7-9 CASSLAPGQGLREQYF TGTGCCAGCAGCTTAGCCCCGGGACAGGGTCTCAGAGAGCAGTACTTC
. few TRBJ2-1 TRBV28 CASSISGPIFGNEQFF TGTGCCAGCAGCATATCGGGCCCAATTTTTGGCAATGAGCAGTTCTTC
TRBD1 . TRBJ2-1 TRBV2 CASSWRTGVMSYNEQFF TGTGCCAGCAGTTGGAGGACAGGCGTTATGTCCTACAATGAGCAGTTCTTC
. . TRBJ2-3 TRBV19 CASSIYVENTDTQYF TGTGCCAGTAGTATTTATGTCGAGAACACAGATACGCAGTATTTT
. few TRBJ2-3 TRBV30 CASRISGGTDTQYF TGTGCCTCCAGAATTAGCGGAGGCACAGATACGCAGTATTTT
. . TRBJ1-5 TRBV28 CASISGTYSNQPQHF TGTGCCAGCATCTCAGGGACGTATAGCAATCAGCCCCAGCATTTT
. many TRBJ2-1 TRBV27 CASREALNEQFF TGTGCCAGCAGAGAAGCCTTAAATGAGCAGTTCTTC
. few TRBJ2-7 TRBV7-3 CASSLSSHSYEQYF TGTGCCAGCAGCTTAAGTAGTCACTCCTACGAGCAGTACTTC
TRBD1 many TRBJ2-7 TRBV5-1 CASSFLGTGVYEQYF TGCGCCAGCAGCTTCCTCGGGACAGGGGTCTACGAGCAGTACTTC
TRBD2 . TRBJ2-2 TRBV7-3 CASSLLAGGPTLGELFF TGTGCCAGCAGCTTATTAGCGGGAGGGCCTACCCTCGGGGAGCTGTTTTTT
. . TRBJ2-6 TRBV29-1 CSVRGLSSGANVLTF TGCAGCGTACGCGGACTGAGCTCTGGGGCCAACGTCCTGACTTTC
. . TRBJ2-1 TRBV7-9 CASSPYHLNNEQFF TGTGCCAGCAGCCCATACCACCTCAACAATGAGCAGTTCTTC
. many TRBJ2-3 TRBV13 CASSLVPQYF TGTGCCAGCAGCTTAGTCCCGCAGTATTTT
TRBD1 . TRBJ2-1 TRBV2 CANVQGASYNEQFF TGTGCCAACGTACAGGGGGCCTCCTACAATGAGCAGTTCTTC
TRBD2 few TRBJ2-2 TRBV25-1 CASSERPGTSVNTGELFF TGTGCCAGCAGCGAGCGACCCGGGACTAGCGTGAACACCGGGGAGCTGTTTTTT
TRBD2 . TRBJ2-7 TRBV3-1 CASSQLTSGNHEQYF TGTGCCAGCAGCCAACTGACTAGCGGGAACCACGAGCAGTACTTC
TRBD2 . TRBJ2-1 TRBV5-1 CASSWGTSGSRVYNEQFF TGCGCCAGCAGCTGGGGGACTAGCGGGAGTAGGGTCTACAATGAGCAGTTCTTC
. . TRBJ2-5 TRBV20-1 CSAQKLERGSETQYF TGCAGTGCCCAGAAGTTGGAGAGAGGGTCGGAGACCCAGTACTTC
. . TRBJ2-1 TRBV12-3/TRBV12-4 CASSFPPGLELGEQFF TGTGCCAGCAGTTTCCCACCGGGGCTAGAACTTGGTGAGCAGTTCTTC
. once TRBJ1-1 TRBV20-1 CSARDVWQGVLSFSNTEAFF TGCAGTGCTAGAGATGTATGGCAGGGAGTACTATCATTTTCGAACACTGAAGCTTTCTTT
. few TRBJ1-5 TRBV3-1 CASSQGVASNQPQHF TGTGCCAGCAGCCAAGGGGTGGCTAGCAATCAGCCCCAGCATTTT
. few TRBJ2-7 TRBV9 CASSVDGGGGSYEQYF TGTGCCAGCAGCGTAGATGGGGGCGGAGGGTCCTACGAGCAGTACTTC
TRBD2 few TRBJ2-5 TRBV3-1 CASSRPGLAGGPGHGETQYF TGTGCCAGCAGCCGACCGGGACTAGCGGGAGGGCCGGGTCATGGAGAGACCCAGTACTTC
. . TRBJ2-3 TRBV7-8 CASSLAGAAPGYAQYF TGTGCCAGCAGCTTAGCGGGGGCAGCCCCGGGTTATGCGCAGTATTTT
. few TRBJ2-3 TRBV4-2 CASSQDRGPAGETDTQYF TGTGCCAGCAGCCAAGATAGGGGGCCAGCGGGAGAAACAGATACGCAGTATTTT
. few TRBJ2-1 TRBV7-6 CASSYDLSEAEQFF TGTGCCAGCAGCTACGACCTTAGCGAGGCTGAGCAGTTCTTC
. . TRBJ2-1 TRBV4-3 CASSQDRSNNEQFF TGCGCCAGCAGCCAAGATAGGTCCAACAATGAGCAGTTCTTC
. . TRBJ1-2 TRBV12-3/TRBV12-4 CASSFGLGANFYGYTF TGTGCCAGCAGTTTTGGTCTGGGGGCGAATTTCTATGGCTACACCTTC
TRBD2 . TRBJ2-5 TRBV12-3/TRBV12-4 CASSFLISGRLETQYF TGTGCCAGCAGTTTTTTAATTAGCGGGAGGTTGGAGACCCAGTACTTC
. many TRBJ2-7 TRBV20-1 CSAKGGGSYEQYF TGCAGTGCCAAAGGAGGGGGCTCCTACGAGCAGTACTTC
TRBD2 . TRBJ2-5 TRBV18 CASSPPGTSREETQYF TGTGCCAGCTCACCACCAGGGACTAGCCGGGAAGAGACCCAGTACTTC
. few TRBJ2-2 TRBV11-3 CASSLGSYPGPHGELFF TGTGCCAGCAGCTTAGGCTCCTATCCGGGACCCCACGGGGAGCTGTTTTTT
. few TRBJ2-7 TRBV12-3/TRBV12-4 CASGLVSYEQYF TGTGCCAGCGGCCTCGTATCCTACGAGCAGTACTTC
TRBD2 few TRBJ2-5 TRBV9 CASSVTVAGKETQYF TGTGCCAGCAGCGTAACGGTAGCGGGAAAAGAGACCCAGTACTTC
TRBD1 . TRBJ2-7 TRBV29-1 CSVVGQGAVGGSYEQYF TGCAGCGTTGTCGGACAGGGGGCAGTGGGTGGATCCTACGAGCAGTACTTC